This paragraph reports one T cell receptor beta chain. The antigen is undetermined. Only in-frame clones appear in the TCRdb table, and some are missing; sequencing was by immunoSEQ multiplex PCR. The repertoire consists of 89,000 or so clones, with around four fifths occurring once and the leading ten covering nearly 3.5%. This sample stems from a study of radiotherapy plus CTLA-4 blockade in lung cancer. Across the whole study: Patients showed objective responses in under 20% of cases and disease control in roughly 31%. Whole-study findings and limits: The authors reported that early blood T cell clone dynamics, with interferon-beta, best predicted response. Radiotherapy plus ipilimumab was followed by expansion in blood of tumor-derived TCR clones.

The CDR3 is 17 amino acids. Per the germline V gene, CDR1 is MGHRA and CDR2 is YSYEKL. The junction had 7 bases not matched to a gene; V was cut back by 0 bases and J by 2 bases. The specimen comprised peripheral blood, sampled from a patient treated with radiotherapy plus ipilimumab. V usage is TRBV4-1 and J usage is TRBJ2-7; 10 bases line up with TRBD2. The receptor was isolated from a human donor with non-small cell lung cancer who had a partial response to radiotherapy plus ipilimumab. For the CDR3, the DNA is TGCGCCAGCAGCCAAGAGACCTCTAGCGGGAGCGCCTACGAGCAGTACTTC. It specifies CASSQETSSGSAYEQYF.